The following is a TCR beta chain sequence with its context. Its specific antigen is unknown. Per-base quality was not reported, and no clone a single base away is much larger than it. The immunoSEQ Assay, a bias-controlled multiplex PCR, was used to amplify TCRbeta CDR3 regions from genomic DNA. On the study's bioinformatics: Nucleated cell counts per sample were estimated from amplification of reference gene primers within the assay. To quantify the absolute abundance of each unique TCRbeta CDR3 rearrangement, sequence reads were collapsed and filtered. For each sample, productive Simpson clonality was calculated by taking the square root of Simpson's diversity index across productive rearrangements. Held by TCRdb, this immuneACCESS table contains in-frame sequences only and omits some clones. Under half of the omission traces to an unresolved V gene where checked; the cause of the rest is unknown. That table gives V, J and clone size, and the DNA gave D and trimming. This sample is represented by 150,000 to 200,000 clones; less than 90% of them were singletons. In total, the top ten clones hold about 14% of the sample.

CDR1 SGDLS and CDR2 YYNGEE are derived from the germline V gene. Clipping removes 2 bases from V and 2 bases from J, with 10 as the unmatched junction base count. From its cysteine to its phenylalanine, the CDR3 spans 18 amino acids. Solely the CDR3 DNA is kept, with 54 bases framed from the first base. This record belongs to a study of blood T cell repertoires in COVID-19 (dated by TCRdb to about 2020). Background on the whole study: The collaborator samples originated in the United States, Italy and Spain and spanned the acute and convalescent phases of COVID-19. HLA class I and class II types, where available, came from metadata supplied by the sample provider rather than from assay-based typing. The repertoires were released in a freely available public database intended as a resource for research on the immune response to SARS-CoV-2. Samples came from the ongoing ImmuneRACE study (first 160 participants) plus 1,254 subjects from 6 global collaborators. The dataset comprised deeply sampled blood TCRbeta repertoires from subjects exposed to, actively infected with, or recovered from COVID-19. The material from the prospective study consisted of cDNA or gDNA derived from T cells, B-cell-depleted T cells, or PBMCs. Nearly every sample came with metadata listing a de-identified subject ID, COVID-19 status, age in years and sex.

One collaborating source in Seattle enrolled patients while the patients were actively infected and followed the patients over time throughout the course of disease. Each collaborating institution followed its own protocols to collect whole blood in K2EDTA tubes. Collaborator samples were shipped for TCRbeta analysis as frozen whole blood, isolated PBMCs, or DNA extracted from either sample type. Points the paper makes about the study in general: The amount of clinical and demographic metadata varied by source and participant and was provided uncurated.

The source material was peripheral blood. The TCR originated in a woman in her 70s with COVID-19, enrolled during active disease. The V gene is TRBV9 and the J gene is TRBJ2-1, and 10 junctional nucleotides match TRBD2. At the DNA level, the sequence is TGTGCCAGCAGCGTCACTAGCGGGGATATACTAACCTACAATGAGCAGTTCTTC. It specifies CASSVTSGDILTYNEQFF.